These 3 T cell receptor beta chains came from one sample sequenced in a study of blood T cell repertoires in COVID-19. This table comes from immunoSEQ multiplex PCR, and its TCRdb copy is limited to in-frame clones, with some not included. The data show about 440,000 clones, with 88% seen just once and roughly 12% held by the top ten. The sequencing sample was made of peripheral blood. These receptors were collected from a woman between 45 and 60 years old with COVID-19, enrolled during active disease.

CDR3 sequence: CASSPLVRDTEAFF. The DNA of the CDR3 is TGTGCCAGCAGCCCCCTAGTCAGAGACACTGAAGCTTTCTTT. The rearrangement joins TRBV7-9 to TRBJ1-1, with no clear D. CDR1 SEHNR and CDR2 FQNEAQ come from the germline V gene (reference sequence). This CDR3 contains 14 residues. V lost 5 bases and J 3 bases, leaving 13 bases between the germline ends.

V and J are TRBV6-1 and TRBJ1-6; D may be TRBD1 (5 bases). The CDR3 is 16 amino acids. V was shortened by 3 bases and J by 7 bases, with 16 bases between the two germline ends. Germline values: CDR1 MNHNS, CDR2 SASEGT. CDR3 nucleotides: TGTGCCAGCAGTGAGGTACGACAGATCATCAATTCACCCCTCCACTTT. It encodes CASSEVRQIINSPLHF.

The chain uses TRBV4-1 and TRBJ1-5; D is undetermined. The CDR3 contains 16 residues. V dropped 1 base and J dropped 3 bases, with 13 bases sitting between them. In germline, CDR1 is MGHRA, CDR2 YSYEKL. CDR3 sequence: CASSQGNTPVNQPQHF. In DNA, the CDR3 is TGCGCCAGCAGCCAAGGCAACACACCAGTCAATCAGCCCCAGCATTTT.